This TCR beta chain was obtained from a study of T cell changes during pregnancy in multiple sclerosis. TCRdb's copy holds only in-frame clones and misses some; the assay was immunoSEQ multiplex PCR. Of 45,000 to 70,000 clones in the sample, around nine tenths were seen once. The CDR3 spans 15 residues. CDR1 LNHDA and CDR2 SQIVND come from the germline V gene (reference sequence). V lost 5 bases, J lost 2 bases, and 2 bases stayed unmatched. The sample here was peripheral blood, taken in the third trimester of pregnancy. This sequence joins TRBV19 and TRBJ2-2; TRBD2 matches at 10 bases. The clonotype was recovered from a female donor in good health, enrolled as a control in a pregnancy study. This chain's CDR3 is CASSLAGVNTGELFF. As DNA, the CDR3 is TGTGCCAGTAGTCTAGCGGGAGTTAACACCGGGGAGCTGTTTTTT. The full variable domain, with the rest looked up from reference TRBV19 and TRBJ2-2, is DGGITQSPKYLFRKEGQNVTLSCEQNLNHDAMYWYRQDPGQGLRLIYYSQIVNDFQKGDIAEGYSVSREKKESFPLTVTSAQKNPTAFYLCASSLAGVNTGELFFGEGSRLTVL.